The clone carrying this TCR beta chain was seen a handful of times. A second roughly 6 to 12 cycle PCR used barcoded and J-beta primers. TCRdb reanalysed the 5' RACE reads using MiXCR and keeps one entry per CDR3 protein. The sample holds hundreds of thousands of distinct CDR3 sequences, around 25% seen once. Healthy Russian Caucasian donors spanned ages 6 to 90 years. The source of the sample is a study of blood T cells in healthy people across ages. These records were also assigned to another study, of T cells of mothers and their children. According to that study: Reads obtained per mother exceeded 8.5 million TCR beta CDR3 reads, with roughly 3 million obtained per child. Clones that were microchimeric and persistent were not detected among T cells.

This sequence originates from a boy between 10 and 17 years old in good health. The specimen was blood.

The CDR3 loop is CASSFLGTSHEQFF. The CDR3 region has the DNA TGTGCCAGCAGTTTCCTTGGGACTAGCCATGAGCAGTTCTTC. The chain recombines TRBV28 with TRBJ2-5; 9 bases are shared with TRBD2. Matching the DNA end better, TRBJ2-1 makes the J call doubtful. This CDR3 has 14 amino acids. Germline CDR1 MDHEN, CDR2 SYDVKM.